The entry below gives a single T cell receptor (beta chain) sequence along with its context. This sample was taken from a study of T cell responses to AZD1222 COVID-19 vaccine. The germline V gene has CDR1 SGHDN and CDR2 FVKESK. This CDR3 spans 16 amino acids. V dropped 1 base and J dropped 4; count of bases not matched to a gene: 6. Profiling relied on immunoSEQ multiplex PCR, and the TCRdb table lists in-frame clones only, not all of them. This table has about 150,000 clones, roughly nine tenths appearing once. The chain has TRBV14 and TRBJ1-3, with 8 bases that match TRBD1. The receptor's source is an adult in good health. The sample consisted of peripheral blood, taken on day 0 of MenACWY control vaccination. The CDR3 DNA follows: TGTGCCAGCAGCCAAGCACAGGGACAGGCCGGAAACACCATATATTTT. Translation gives CASSQAQGQAGNTIYF.